The present T cell receptor (beta chain) was sequenced within a study of blood T cell repertoires in COVID-19. Some clones are missing from TCRdb's copy, which holds only in-frame ones; the method was immunoSEQ multiplex PCR. The data contain 140,000 to 150,000 clones, about 88% of them singletons. The CDR3 contains 16 residues. The V and J ends lost 6 bases and 1 base respectively, with 16 bases between them. Germline lookup yields CDR1 KGHSH and CDR2 LQKENI. This clone came up once. The sample was peripheral blood. This rearrangement joins TRBV18 to TRBJ1-5, with D unclear. The clonotype was recovered from a human donor in a cohort sampled during active COVID-19. In DNA form, the CDR3 reads TGTGCCAGCTCCATAGGACGGGAGCTAAGCAATCAGCCCCAGCATTTT. It yields the protein CASSIGRELSNQPQHF.